The following is a T cell receptor beta chain sequence with its context. Germline CDR1 reads SGHNT; CDR2 reads YYREEE (reference sequence). The V segment lost 4 bases and the J segment 8 bases; nucleotides outside the gene matches: 5. CDR3 length: 13 residues. Cell sorting was applied to PBMCs, and CD4+ and CD8+ T cells were collected. These data originate in a study of CD8+ T cells in alopecia areata. Isolated RNA was reverse transcribed into cDNA used as the sequencing template. Assay used: immunoSEQ multiplex PCR; TCRdb lists only in-frame clones, some missing. The sample holds a few hundred thousand clones, 65% to 70% seen once.

The rearrangement joins TRBV5-4 to TRBJ2-2, with TRBD2 matching over 7 bases. This specimen consisted of CD4+ T cells sorted from blood, obtained at week 0. The receptor's source is a human donor with alopecia areata. CDR3 amino acids: CASSLPGLGELFF. CDR3 nucleotide sequence: TGTGCCAGCAGCCTCCCGGGACTAGGGGAGCTGTTTTTT.